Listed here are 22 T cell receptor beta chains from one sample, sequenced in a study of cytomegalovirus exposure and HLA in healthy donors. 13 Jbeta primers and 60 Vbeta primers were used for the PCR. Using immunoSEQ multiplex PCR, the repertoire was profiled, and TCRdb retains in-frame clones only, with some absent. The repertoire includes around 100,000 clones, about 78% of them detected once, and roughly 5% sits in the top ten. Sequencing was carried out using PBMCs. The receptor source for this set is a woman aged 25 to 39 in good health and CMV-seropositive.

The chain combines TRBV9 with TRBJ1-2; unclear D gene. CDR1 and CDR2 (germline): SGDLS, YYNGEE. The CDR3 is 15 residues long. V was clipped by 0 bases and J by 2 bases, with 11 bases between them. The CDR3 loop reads CASSVAQVENYGYTF. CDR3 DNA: TGTGCCAGCAGCGTAGCCCAGGTTGAGAACTATGGCTACACCTTC.

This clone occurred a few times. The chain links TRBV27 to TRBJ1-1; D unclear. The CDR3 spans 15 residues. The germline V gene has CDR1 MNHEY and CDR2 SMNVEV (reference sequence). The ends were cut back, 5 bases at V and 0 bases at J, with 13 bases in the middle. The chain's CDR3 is CASSREGDMNTEAFF. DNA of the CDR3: TGTGCCAGCAGTCGAGAGGGAGACATGAACACTGAAGCTTTCTTT.

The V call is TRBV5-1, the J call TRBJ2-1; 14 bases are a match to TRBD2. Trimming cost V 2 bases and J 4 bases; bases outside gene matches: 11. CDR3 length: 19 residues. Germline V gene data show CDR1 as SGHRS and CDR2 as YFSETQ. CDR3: CASSFKTSGRVSGYNEQFF. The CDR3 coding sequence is TGCGCCAGCAGCTTCAAGACTAGCGGGAGGGTTTCGGGTTACAATGAGCAGTTCTTC. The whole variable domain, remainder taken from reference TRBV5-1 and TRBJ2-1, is KAGVTQTPRYLIKTRGQQVTLSCSPISGHRSVSWYQQTPGQGLQFLFEYFSETQRNKGNFPGRFSGRQFSNSRSEMNVSTLELGDSALYLCASSFKTSGRVSGYNEQFFGPGTRLTVL.

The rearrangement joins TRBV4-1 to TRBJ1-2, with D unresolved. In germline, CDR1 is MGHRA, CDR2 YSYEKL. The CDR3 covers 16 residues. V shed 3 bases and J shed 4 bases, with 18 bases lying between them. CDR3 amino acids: CASSQYSNSGVYGYTF. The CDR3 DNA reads TGCGCCAGCAGCCAGTACTCCAACTCCGGGGTCTATGGCTACACCTTC.

The CDR3 reads CASSYTRQGTEKLFF. The CDR3 coding sequence is TGTGCCAGCAGTTACACCCGACAGGGGACTGAAAAACTGTTTTTT. The V call is TRBV6-5, the J call TRBJ1-4; the match to TRBD1 covers 8 bases. The CDR3 sequence is 15 residues long. Trimming removed 2 bases from V and 7 bases from J; junction bases left unmatched: 6. Germline V gene sequence: CDR1 MNHEY, CDR2 SVGAGI.

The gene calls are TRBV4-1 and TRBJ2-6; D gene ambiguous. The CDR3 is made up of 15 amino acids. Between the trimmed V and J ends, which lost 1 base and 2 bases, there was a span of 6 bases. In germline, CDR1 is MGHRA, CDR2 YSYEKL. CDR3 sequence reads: CASSQGGTGANVLTF. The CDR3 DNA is TGCGCCAGCAGCCAAGGCGGTACTGGGGCCAACGTCCTGACTTTC.

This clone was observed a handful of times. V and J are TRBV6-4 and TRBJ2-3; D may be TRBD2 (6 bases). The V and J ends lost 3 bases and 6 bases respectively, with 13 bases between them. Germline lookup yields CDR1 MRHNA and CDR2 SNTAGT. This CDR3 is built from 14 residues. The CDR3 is CASSDPRDGDTQYF. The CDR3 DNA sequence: TGTGCCAGCAGTGATCCGCGGGACGGCGATACGCAGTATTTT.

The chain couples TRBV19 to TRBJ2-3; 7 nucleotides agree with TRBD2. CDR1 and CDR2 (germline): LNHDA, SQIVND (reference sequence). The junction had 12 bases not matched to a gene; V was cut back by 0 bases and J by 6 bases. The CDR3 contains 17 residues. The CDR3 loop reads CASSIEVAGVRSDTQYF. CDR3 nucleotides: TGTGCCAGTAGTATAGAGGTCGCGGGAGTAAGGTCGGATACGCAGTATTTT.

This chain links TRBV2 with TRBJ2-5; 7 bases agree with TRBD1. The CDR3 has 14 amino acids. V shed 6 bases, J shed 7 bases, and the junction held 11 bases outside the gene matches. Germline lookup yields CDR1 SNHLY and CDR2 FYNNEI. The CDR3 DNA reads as TGTGCCAGCAGAACCGACGGAGGACAGGCGACCCAGTACTTC. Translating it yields CASRTDGGQATQYF.

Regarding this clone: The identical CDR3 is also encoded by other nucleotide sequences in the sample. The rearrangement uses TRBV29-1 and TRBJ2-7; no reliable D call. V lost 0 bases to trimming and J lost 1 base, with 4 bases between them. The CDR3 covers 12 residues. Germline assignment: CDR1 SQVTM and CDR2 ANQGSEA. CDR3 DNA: TGCAGCGTTGAAGACGGTTCCTACGAGCAGTACTTC. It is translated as CSVEDGSYEQYF.

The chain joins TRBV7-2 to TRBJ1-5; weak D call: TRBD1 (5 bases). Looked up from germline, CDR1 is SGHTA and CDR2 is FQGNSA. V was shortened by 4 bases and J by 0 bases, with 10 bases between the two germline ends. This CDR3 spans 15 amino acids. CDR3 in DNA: TGTGCCAGCAGCTACACAGGCCATAGCAATCAGCCCCAGCATTTT. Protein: CASSYTGHSNQPQHF.

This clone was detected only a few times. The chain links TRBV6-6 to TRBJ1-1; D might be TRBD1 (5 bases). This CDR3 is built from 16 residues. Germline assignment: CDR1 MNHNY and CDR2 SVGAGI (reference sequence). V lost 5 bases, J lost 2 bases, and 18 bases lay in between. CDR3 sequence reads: CASSQGSGPLNTEAFF. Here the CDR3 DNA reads TGTGCCAGCAGTCAGGGATCCGGACCCCTCAACACTGAAGCTTTCTTT.

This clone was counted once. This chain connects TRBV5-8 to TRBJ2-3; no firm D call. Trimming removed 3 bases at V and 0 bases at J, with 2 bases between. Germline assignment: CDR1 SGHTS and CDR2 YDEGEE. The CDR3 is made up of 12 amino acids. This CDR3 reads CASSSSTDTQYF. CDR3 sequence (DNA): TGTGCCAGCAGCTCGAGCACAGATACGCAGTATTTT.

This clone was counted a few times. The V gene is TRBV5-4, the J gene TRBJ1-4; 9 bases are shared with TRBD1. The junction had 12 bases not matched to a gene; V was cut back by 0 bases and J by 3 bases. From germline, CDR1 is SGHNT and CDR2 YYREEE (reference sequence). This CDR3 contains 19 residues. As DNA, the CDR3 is TGTGCCAGCAGCTTGGGTGGCATGGGACAGGGTCGCGCTAATGAAAAACTGTTTTTT. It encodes CASSLGGMGQGRANEKLFF.

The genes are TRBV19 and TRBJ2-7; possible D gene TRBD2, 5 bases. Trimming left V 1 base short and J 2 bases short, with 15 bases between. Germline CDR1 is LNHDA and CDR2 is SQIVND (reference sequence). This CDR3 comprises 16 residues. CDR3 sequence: CASSIVSERAAYEQYF. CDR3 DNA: TGTGCCAGTAGTATAGTGTCCGAGCGAGCGGCCTACGAGCAGTACTTC.

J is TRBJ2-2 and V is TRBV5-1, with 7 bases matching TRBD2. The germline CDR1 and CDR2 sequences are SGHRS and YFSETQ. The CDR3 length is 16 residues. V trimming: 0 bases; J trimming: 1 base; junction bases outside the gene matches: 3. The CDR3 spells CASSLASGENTGELFF. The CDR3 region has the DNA TGCGCCAGCAGCTTGGCCAGCGGGGAGAACACCGGGGAGCTGTTTTTT.

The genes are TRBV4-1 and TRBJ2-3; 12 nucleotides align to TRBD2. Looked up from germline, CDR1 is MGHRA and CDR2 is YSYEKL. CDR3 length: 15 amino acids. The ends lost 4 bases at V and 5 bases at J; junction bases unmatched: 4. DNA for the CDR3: TGCGCCAGCAGCCTGACTAGCGGGAGTGGAGATACGCAGTATTTT. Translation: CASSLTSGSGDTQYF.

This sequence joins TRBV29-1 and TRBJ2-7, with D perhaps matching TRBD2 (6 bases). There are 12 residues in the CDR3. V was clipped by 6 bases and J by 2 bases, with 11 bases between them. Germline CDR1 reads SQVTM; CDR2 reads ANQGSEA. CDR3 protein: CSVEGITYEQYF. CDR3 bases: TGCAGCGTGGAGGGGATCACCTACGAGCAGTACTTC.

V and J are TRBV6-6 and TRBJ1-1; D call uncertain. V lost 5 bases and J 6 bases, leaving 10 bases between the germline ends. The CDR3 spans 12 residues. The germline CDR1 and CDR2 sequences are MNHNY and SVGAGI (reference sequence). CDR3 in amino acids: CASSPGMPEAFF. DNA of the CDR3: TGTGCCAGCAGTCCAGGAATGCCTGAAGCTTTCTTT.

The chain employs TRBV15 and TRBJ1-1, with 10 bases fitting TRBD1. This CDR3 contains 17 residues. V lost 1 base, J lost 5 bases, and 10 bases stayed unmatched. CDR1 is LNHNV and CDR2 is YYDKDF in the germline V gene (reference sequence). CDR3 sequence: CATSRGGQGPRATEAFF. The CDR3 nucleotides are TGTGCCACCAGCAGAGGGGGACAGGGGCCCAGAGCTACTGAAGCTTTCTTT. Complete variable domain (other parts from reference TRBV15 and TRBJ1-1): DAMVIQNPRYQVTQFGKPVTLSCSQTLNHNVMYWYQQKSSQAPKLLFHYYDKDFNNEADTPDNFQSRRPNTSFCFLDIRSPGLGDTAMYLCATSRGGQGPRATEAFFGQGTRLTVV.

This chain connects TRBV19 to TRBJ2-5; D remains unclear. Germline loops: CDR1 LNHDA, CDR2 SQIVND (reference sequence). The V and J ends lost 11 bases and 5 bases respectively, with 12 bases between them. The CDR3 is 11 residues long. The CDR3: CASEIGETQYF. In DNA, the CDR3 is TGTGCCTCAGAGATCGGGGAGACCCAGTACTTC.

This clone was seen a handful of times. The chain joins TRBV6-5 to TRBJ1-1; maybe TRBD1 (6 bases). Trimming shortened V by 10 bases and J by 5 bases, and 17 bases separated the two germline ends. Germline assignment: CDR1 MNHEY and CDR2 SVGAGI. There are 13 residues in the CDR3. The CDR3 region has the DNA TGTGCCACTGGGCGGGGGCCAGGTACTGAAGCTTTCTTT. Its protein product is CATGRGPGTEAFF.